This T cell receptor beta chain stems from a study of blood T cell repertoires in COVID-19. Study information: The analysed material was cDNA or gDNA that came from T cells, B-cell-depleted T cells, or PBMCs.

Measured with immunoSEQ multiplex PCR; TCRdb has only the in-frame clones, and not every one. The data contain 170,000 or so clones, more than 75% of them singletons. Cohort placement rested on clinical history that participants reported themselves. This clone was recorded a few times. Input material: PBMCs or T cells enriched from blood (not recorded which). The sequence was collected from a woman in her forties or fifties who had recovered from COVID-19.

The CDR3 sequence is CASSLGWQGEKLFF. DNA of the CDR3: TGCGCCAGCAGCCTGGGGTGGCAGGGTGAAAAACTGTTTTTT. This chain connects TRBV5-1 to TRBJ1-4, with D perhaps matching TRBD1 (5 bases). V was pared by 4 bases and J by 7 bases, with 14 bases between. The CDR3 runs 14 residues. Germline-derived CDR1 and CDR2 are SGHRS and YFSETQ.